One and the same sample provided the 30 T cell receptor beta chains below, sequenced in a study of T cell responses to AZD1222 COVID-19 vaccine. Measured with immunoSEQ multiplex PCR; TCRdb has only the in-frame clones, and not every one. The sample lists under 20,000 clones; 81% were seen once. Here the sequenced sample was peripheral blood, taken 28 days after the second AZD1222 dose. The receptors come from an adult who received the AZD1222 COVID-19 vaccine.

The V and J genes are TRBV29-1 and TRBJ1-2; no firm D call. Per the germline V gene, CDR1 is SQVTM and CDR2 is ANQGSEA. The length of the CDR3 is 14 residues. Trimming cost V 3 bases and J 5 bases, with 16 bases left between them. The CDR3, as DNA: TGCAGCGTTGAGTTGAGGGCTGCCGTTTATGGCTACACCTTC. The encoded protein is CSVELRAAVYGYTF.

Written as DNA, the CDR3 is TGTGCCAGCAGCTTACTGGGAGCTAACTATGGCTACACCTTC. This sequence encodes CASSLLGANYGYTF. J is TRBJ1-2 and V is TRBV7-8; D remains unclear. Trimming shortened V by 2 bases and J by 0 bases, and 7 bases separated the two germline ends. This CDR3 is built from 14 residues. Per germline, CDR1 SGHVS and CDR2 FQNEAQ.

This rearrangement joins TRBV7-2 to TRBJ2-1, with no clear D. Trimming removed 2 bases from V and 5 bases from J, with 7 bases in between. The CDR3 runs 13 residues. The V gene's germline CDR1 is SGHTA and CDR2 FQGNSA. CDR3 in DNA: TGTGCCAGCAGCTTATACTGGAACAATGAGCAGTTCTTC. Translation gives CASSLYWNNEQFF.

This clone was detected only a few times. The J gene is TRBJ1-1, the V gene TRBV27; D may be TRBD1 (5 bases). Trimming took 3 bases from V and 0 from J, leaving 26 bases between them. Germline V gene data show CDR1 as MNHEY and CDR2 as SMNVEV (reference sequence). The CDR3 runs 20 residues. CDR3 sequence reads: CASSFQLTGHGSGLNTEAFF. The CDR3 DNA reads as TGTGCCAGCAGTTTTCAGTTGACCGGACATGGATCGGGTTTGAACACTGAAGCTTTCTTT.

Note on this clone: Other DNA sequences in the sample encode the same CDR3. The chain joins TRBV9 to TRBJ1-2; D is perhaps TRBD1 (6 bases). This CDR3 is built from 14 residues. Trimming took off 2 bases at V and 2 bases at J, with 10 bases between the two ends. CDR1 is SGDLS, CDR2 YYNGEE, per germline. This CDR3 is CASSVGGYNYGYTF. The CDR3 nucleotides are TGTGCCAGCAGCGTGGGGGGCTACAACTATGGCTACACCTTC.

J is TRBJ2-1 and V is TRBV6-5, with D perhaps TRBD2 (6 bases). Trimming took 5 bases from V and 4 from J, leaving 15 bases between them. The V gene's germline CDR1 is MNHEY and CDR2 SVGAGI. CDR3 length: 15 residues. The CDR3 here is CASSPITGVYNEQFF. CDR3 DNA sequence: TGTGCCAGCAGTCCCATAACGGGGGTTTACAATGAGCAGTTCTTC.

This rearrangement joins TRBV7-2 to TRBJ2-7; D is perhaps TRBD1 or TRBD2 (5 bases each). The CDR3 has 17 amino acids. CDR1 and CDR2 (germline): SGHTA, FQGNSA. Trimming removed 0 bases at V and 3 bases at J, with 18 bases between. CDR3 sequence: CASSLAGGAGFLYEQYF. CDR3 in DNA: TGTGCCAGCAGCTTAGCCGGAGGAGCAGGGTTTCTCTACGAGCAGTACTTC.

A single count supports this clone. The chain has TRBV12-3 or TRBV12-4 and TRBJ2-1; 8 bases agree with TRBD2. J lost 5 bases, V lost 7 bases, and 4 bases had no gene match. The CDR3 has 13 amino acids. CDR3: CASTGGLHNEQFF. The CDR3 bases are TGTGCCAGCACGGGGGGGCTTCACAATGAGCAGTTCTTC.

The J gene is TRBJ2-3, the V gene TRBV10-3; TRBD1 is a possible D gene (6 bases). V was shortened by 6 bases and J by 0 bases, with 13 bases between the two germline ends. Germline CDR1 ENHRY, CDR2 SYGVKD. The CDR3 runs to 15 residues. The CDR3 is CAISGSQGSTDTQYF. The CDR3 nucleotides are TGTGCCATCAGCGGTAGTCAGGGGAGCACAGATACGCAGTATTTT.

The chain employs TRBV24-1 and TRBJ2-2, with D perhaps TRBD1 (6 bases). The ends were cut back, 5 bases at V and 1 base at J, with 16 bases in the middle. The CDR3 is 17 amino acids. Per germline, CDR1 KGHDR and CDR2 SFDVKD. The CDR3 is CATSGRSPTGNTGELFF. The DNA of the CDR3 is TGTGCCACCAGTGGAAGGTCCCCGACAGGGAACACCGGGGAGCTGTTTTTT.

V gene TRBV5-1 combines with J gene TRBJ2-3; D uncertain. Trimming cost V 4 bases and J 1 base, with 13 bases left between them. The CDR3 length is 15 residues. The germline V gene encodes CDR1 SGHRS and CDR2 YFSETQ. The CDR3 nucleotides read TGCGCCAGCAGCCAGGCGTTATTCGGCACAGATACGCAGTATTTT. Encoded protein: CASSQALFGTDTQYF.

The chain combines TRBV7-9 with TRBJ1-1; D is undetermined. Trimming took off 0 bases at V and 7 bases at J, with 9 bases between the two ends. The CDR3 length is 13 residues. Germline CDR1 SEHNR, CDR2 FQNEAQ (reference sequence). CDR3 bases: TGTGCCAGCAGCTTAGCCGGGGAGGGTGAAGCTTTCTTT. Protein sequence: CASSLAGEGEAFF.

The V gene is TRBV30, the J gene TRBJ2-3, with D tentatively TRBD1 (6 bases). There are 14 residues in the CDR3. The V gene lost 0 bases and the J gene lost 6 bases, with 13 bases spanning the gap. CDR1 is GTSNPN, CDR2 SVGIG, per germline (reference sequence). Here the CDR3 reads CAWSVRVGADTQYF. The DNA of the CDR3 is TGTGCCTGGAGTGTACGGGTGGGGGCGGATACGCAGTATTTT. Complete variable domain (other parts from reference TRBV30 and TRBJ2-3): SQTIHQWPATLVQPVGSPLSLECTVEGTSNPNLYWYRQAAGRGLQLLFYSVGIGQISSEVPQNLSASRPQDRQFILSSKKLLLSDSGFYLCAWSVRVGADTQYFGPGTRLTVL.

The genes are TRBV19 and TRBJ2-7; 9 bases agree with TRBD1. The germline V gene has CDR1 LNHDA and CDR2 SQIVND (reference sequence). The V segment lost 6 bases and the J segment 4 bases; nucleotides outside the gene matches: 10. The CDR3 length is 15 residues. The DNA for the CDR3 is TGTGCCAGTAGAGAAGGACAGGGGACCGTTTACGAGCAGTACTTC. It is translated as CASREGQGTVYEQYF.

The rearrangement joins TRBV5-8 to TRBJ1-2; tentatively, D is TRBD1 (6 bases). V was shortened by 2 bases and J by 5 bases, with 19 bases between the two germline ends. Germline V gene data show CDR1 as SGHTS and CDR2 as YDEGEE. The CDR3 runs to 16 residues. Here the CDR3 DNA reads TGTGCCAGCAGCTTCAGGGGACGGGGCTCTCATTATGGCTACACCTTC. It is translated as CASSFRGRGSHYGYTF.

This clone has just a few counts. The chain links TRBV5-4 to TRBJ1-2, with no clear D. V gave up 3 bases and J gave up 2 bases, with 8 bases separating them. CDR1 and CDR2 from the germline V gene are SGHNT and YYREEE (reference sequence). The CDR3 has 13 residues. CDR3 amino acids: CASSSDPNYGYTF. CDR3 sequence (DNA): TGTGCCAGCAGCTCGGACCCGAACTATGGCTACACCTTC.

The chain employs TRBV29-1 and TRBJ2-7; 11 positions match TRBD2. Germline CDR1 SQVTM, CDR2 ANQGSEA. The junction had 1 base not matched to a gene; V was cut back by 5 bases and J by 4 bases. The CDR3 extends over 12 amino acids. CDR3 region: CSVTSGSYEQYF. CDR3 sequence (DNA): TGCAGCGTTACTAGCGGGAGTTACGAGCAGTACTTC.

This clone was detected only once. The chain joins TRBV29-1 to TRBJ1-1, with D hard to call. Trimming left V 1 base short and J 5 bases short, with 11 bases between. Germline values: CDR1 SQVTM, CDR2 ANQGSEA. This CDR3 has 13 amino acids. The CDR3 DNA is TGCAGCGTTGAAGCGTCAGCCCAGACTGAAGCTTTCTTT. Residues: CSVEASAQTEAFF.

This chain links TRBV5-1 with TRBJ1-1; D is perhaps TRBD1 (6 bases). V shed 3 bases and J shed 2 bases, with 11 bases lying between them. Germline V lookup: CDR1 SGHRS, CDR2 YFSETQ. The CDR3 is made up of 14 amino acids. DNA for the CDR3: TGCGCCAGCAGCTGGGAGACAGGCAACACTGAAGCTTTCTTT. It translates to CASSWETGNTEAFF.

The chain uses TRBV4-3 and TRBJ1-2; no definite D call. The CDR3 is 14 residues long. Germline CDR1 and CDR2: LGHNA and YSLEER. V gave up 0 bases and J gave up 7 bases, with 12 bases separating them. The CDR3 protein is CASSQEQNLGGYTF. CDR3 DNA: TGCGCCAGCAGCCAAGAACAGAATCTAGGTGGCTACACCTTC.

V is TRBV7-3 and J is TRBJ2-1; 7 bases fit TRBD2. The trim removed 1 base at V and 0 bases at J, leaving 15 bases unmatched. The germline gives CDR1 SGHTA, CDR2 FQGTGA. The CDR3 is 20 amino acids. The CDR3 DNA sequence: TGTGCCAGCAGCTTAAGGGCCCCCGCTAGCGGCCTGAGCTCCTACAATGAGCAGTTCTTC. Encoded protein: CASSLRAPASGLSSYNEQFF.

V gene TRBV4-1 combines with J gene TRBJ1-2; tentatively, D is TRBD1 (5 bases). V was pared by 0 bases and J by 6 bases, with 17 bases between. The CDR3 is made up of 16 amino acids. Germline values: CDR1 MGHRA, CDR2 YSYEKL. DNA of the CDR3: TGCGCCAGCAGCCAAGAACCCCCGGGACCCTCCCATGGCTACACCTTC. The encoded protein is CASSQEPPGPSHGYTF.

J is TRBJ2-7 and V is TRBV29-1; 10 positions match TRBD1. V lost 6 bases to trimming and J lost 6 bases; unmatched junction nucleotides: 8. The CDR3 runs 13 residues. CDR1 is SQVTM, CDR2 ANQGSEA, per germline. The CDR3 coding sequence is TGCAGCGTGTTCCCGGGACAGGGGATCGAGCAGTACTTC. Encoded protein: CSVFPGQGIEQYF.

This chain joins TRBV7-9 and TRBJ2-1; D may be TRBD1 (6 bases). CDR1 SEHNR and CDR2 FQNEAQ come from the germline V gene (reference sequence). The germline V and J ends were trimmed by 5 bases and 7 bases, with 21 bases remaining between them. This CDR3 region has 16 residues. CDR3 region: CASSPYRDNSLNEQFF. CDR3 coding DNA: TGTGCCAGCAGCCCGTACAGGGACAACTCGTTGAATGAGCAGTTCTTC.

This clone has only a few counts. This chain connects TRBV9 to TRBJ1-1; D might be TRBD1 (5 bases). This CDR3 is 16 amino acids long. The V end lost 0 bases, the J end lost 4 bases, and 16 bases lay between the germline ends. CDR1 SGDLS and CDR2 YYNGEE come from the germline V gene. CDR3 loop: CASSVEGHLRGTEAFF. The CDR3 DNA reads as TGTGCCAGCAGCGTAGAAGGGCACCTTAGGGGCACTGAAGCTTTCTTT.

V gene TRBV10-3 combines with J gene TRBJ1-2; TRBD1 aligns across 8 bases. Germline V gene lookup returns CDR1 ENHRY and CDR2 SYGVKD. The CDR3 runs to 16 residues. V was pared by 5 bases and J by 1 base, with 9 bases of the junction left unmatched. The CDR3 spells CAISLNTGQVNYGYTF. As DNA, the CDR3 is TGTGCCATCAGTCTCAATACGGGACAGGTTAACTATGGCTACACCTTC.

This sequence joins TRBV5-5 and TRBJ2-5; D is uncertain. The germline V gene encodes CDR1 SGHKS and CDR2 YYEKEE (reference sequence). V lost 3 bases and J 1 base, leaving 10 bases between the germline ends. The CDR3 consists of 14 residues. CDR3 sequence (DNA): TGTGCCAGCAGCTCCGGCCCAGGCCAAGAGACCCAGTACTTC. As protein: CASSSGPGQETQYF.

This clone was detected a few times. The V gene is TRBV11-3, the J gene TRBJ2-2; 8 positions agree with TRBD2. The germline gives CDR1 SGHNT, CDR2 YENEEA. V lost 2 bases and J lost 10; bases outside the gene matches: 9. The CDR3 loop spans 15 amino acids. The CDR3 region has the DNA TGTGCCAGCAGCTTAAACCCGGGACTAGAGGTGGAGCTGTTTTTT. This translates into CASSLNPGLEVELFF.

This clone was seen more than once but under ten times. The chain couples TRBV19 to TRBJ1-1; the match to TRBD1 covers 7 bases. Per the germline V gene, CDR1 is LNHDA and CDR2 is SQIVND (reference sequence). The CDR3 has 14 residues. V lost 9 bases to trimming and J lost 0 bases; unmatched junction nucleotides: 7. The CDR3 nucleotides are TGTGCCAGCCGTGACGGGACAGTGAACACTGAAGCTTTCTTT. This encodes CASRDGTVNTEAFF.

The rearrangement links TRBV2 to TRBJ2-1; 10 bases are shared with TRBD2. The trim removed 4 bases at V and 8 bases at J, leaving 11 bases unmatched. This CDR3 is 16 amino acids long. The germline gives CDR1 SNHLY, CDR2 FYNNEI. CDR3 loop: CASSGRSGGAQDEQFF. The CDR3 DNA sequence: TGTGCCAGCAGTGGACGAAGCGGGGGGGCCCAAGATGAGCAGTTCTTC.